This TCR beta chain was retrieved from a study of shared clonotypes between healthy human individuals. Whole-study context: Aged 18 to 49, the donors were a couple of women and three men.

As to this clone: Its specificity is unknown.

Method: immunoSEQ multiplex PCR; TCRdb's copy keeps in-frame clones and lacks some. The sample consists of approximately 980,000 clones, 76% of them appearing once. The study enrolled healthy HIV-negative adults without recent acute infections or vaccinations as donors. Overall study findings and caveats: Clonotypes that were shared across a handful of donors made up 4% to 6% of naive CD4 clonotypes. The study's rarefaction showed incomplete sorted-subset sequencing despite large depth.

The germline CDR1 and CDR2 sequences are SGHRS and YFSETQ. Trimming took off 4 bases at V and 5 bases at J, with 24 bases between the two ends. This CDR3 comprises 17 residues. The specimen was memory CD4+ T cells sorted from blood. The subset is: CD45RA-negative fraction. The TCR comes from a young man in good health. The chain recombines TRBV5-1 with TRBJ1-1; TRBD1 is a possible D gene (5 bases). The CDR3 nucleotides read TGCGCCAGCAGCCGGAGTGGGGGAGGGGTGAGGGGAACTGAAGCTTTCTTT. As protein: CASSRSGGGVRGTEAFF.